The present T cell receptor beta chain was sequenced within a study of blood T cells in healthy people across ages. The wider study: Template-switching capture recovered about one barcoded beta molecule per two T cells.

V was clipped by 9 bases and J by 4 bases; unmatched bases: 13. CDR1 and CDR2 (germline): LNHDA, SQIVND (reference sequence). This CDR3 has 15 residues. About this clonotype: Antigen unknown.

Study-level findings and limits: Aged donors had fewer naive CD4+ cells and lower diversity than long-lived donors. Diversity figures derived from one million T cells were judged to underestimate the true value.

Next came a second PCR, run for about 7 to 12 cycles, which used a sample-barcoded 5' primer along with a J-beta primer mix. Each CDR3 protein gets one entry after TCRdb re-called the 5' RACE reads with MiXCR. The table has fewer than 1 million distinct CDR3 sequences, around two fifths seen once. This receptor was taken from a man aged 55 to 69 in good health. The chain combines TRBV19 with TRBJ1-2, with 8 positions matching TRBD1. The sample comprised blood. The CDR3 protein is CASETGTGAFYGYTF. The CDR3 coding sequence is TGTGCCAGCGAGACCGGGACAGGCGCCTTCTATGGCTACACCTTC.